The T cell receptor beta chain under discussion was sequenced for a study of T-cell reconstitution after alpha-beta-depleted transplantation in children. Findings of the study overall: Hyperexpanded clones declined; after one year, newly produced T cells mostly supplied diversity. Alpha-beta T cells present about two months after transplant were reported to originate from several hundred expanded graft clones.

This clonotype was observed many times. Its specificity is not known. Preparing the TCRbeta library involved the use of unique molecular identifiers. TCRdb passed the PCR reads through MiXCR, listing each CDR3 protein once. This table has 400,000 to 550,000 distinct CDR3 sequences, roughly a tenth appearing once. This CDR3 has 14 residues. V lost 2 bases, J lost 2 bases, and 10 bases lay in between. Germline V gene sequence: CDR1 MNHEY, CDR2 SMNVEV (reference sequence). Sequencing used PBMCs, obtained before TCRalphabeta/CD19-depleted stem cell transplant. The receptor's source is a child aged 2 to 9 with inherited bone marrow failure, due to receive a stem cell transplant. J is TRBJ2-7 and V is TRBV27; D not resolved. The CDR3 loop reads CASSLRLATYEQYF. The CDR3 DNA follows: TGTGCCAGCAGTTTAAGGCTCGCCACCTACGAGCAGTACTTC.